These 30 T cell receptor beta chains came from one sample sequenced in a study of human T cells and chemical hapten exposure. Time point of the sample: patch test 1, 2 weeks after DPC sensitization. The treatment here: therapeutic diphenylcyclopropenone sensitization with weekly scalp DPC. Via MiXCR, TCRdb re-called the RACE reads, giving one row per CDR3 protein. The sample contains about 70,000 distinct CDR3 sequences, around 9.8% of which appear only once. Sequencing used whole blood, obtained in connection with sensitization to the hapten diphenylcyclopropenone (DPC). Receptors originate from a woman in her forties with alopecia areata. Some clones in this sample may be carry-over from other donors' samples.

This clonotype showed up many times. The chain employs TRBV27 and TRBJ1-1; D is uncertain. V was trimmed by 5 bases and J by 1 base, leaving 8 bases between them. Germline V gives CDR1 MNHEY, CDR2 SMNVEV (reference sequence). There are 13 residues in the CDR3. The chain's CDR3 is CASSPIWNTEAFF. The CDR3 nucleotides are TGTGCCAGCAGTCCCATCTGGAACACTGAAGCTTTCTTT.

In this sample, this clonotype turned up a few times. This rearrangement joins TRBV29-1 to TRBJ1-3; a weak D match, TRBD1 (6 bases). From germline, CDR1 is SQVTM and CDR2 ANQGSEA. This CDR3 contains 13 residues. V dropped 3 bases and J dropped 5 bases, with 11 bases sitting between them. The CDR3 DNA reads as TGCAGCGTTGAGATACAGGGCCGAAACACCATATATTTT. This encodes CSVEIQGRNTIYF.

This clonotype was observed at least ten times. The chain employs TRBV11-2 and TRBJ2-3, with D perhaps given as TRBD1 or TRBD2 (6 bases each). V was cut by 5 bases and J by 2 bases, with 8 bases left in between. The germline CDR1 and CDR2 sequences are SGHAT and FQNNGV. This CDR3 contains 13 residues. CDR3 sequence: CASSRGPTDTQYF. The CDR3 nucleotides read TGTGCCAGCAGCCGGGGGCCCACAGATACGCAGTATTTT.

Only a few counts were recorded for this clonotype. CDR3 sequence: CSAPLSGDNNEQFF. The CDR3 nucleotides read TGCAGTGCCCCGTTAAGCGGGGATAACAATGAGCAGTTCTTC. The V gene is TRBV20-1, the J gene TRBJ2-1; 7 nucleotides agree with TRBD2. The V gene's germline CDR1 is DFQATT and CDR2 SNEGSKA (reference sequence). The trim removed 6 bases at V and 5 bases at J, leaving 10 bases unmatched. This CDR3 spans 14 amino acids.

The chain has TRBV29-1 and TRBJ2-2; D is uncertain. Trimming took off 6 bases at V and 1 base at J, with 6 bases between the two ends. The CDR3 has 12 amino acids. Germline CDR1 and CDR2: SQVTM and ANQGSEA. In DNA, the CDR3 is TGCAGCGTCACACTGAACACCGGGGAGCTGTTTTTT. Translated: CSVTLNTGELFF.

This clonotype was picked up many times. The chain uses TRBV7-9 and TRBJ2-3, with D hard to call. Trimming took 1 base from V and 6 from J, leaving 5 bases between them. The CDR3 is 12 residues long. CDR1 and CDR2 (germline): SEHNR, FQNEAQ (reference sequence). The CDR3 DNA follows: TGTGCCAGCAGCTTAGGCCCTGATACGCAGTATTTT. Its translation: CASSLGPDTQYF. Using reference TRBV7-9 and TRBJ2-3 for the parts outside the CDR3, the full variable domain is DTGVSQNPRHKITKRGQNVTFRCDPISEHNRLYWYRQTLGQGPEFLTYFQNEAQLEKSRLLSDRFSAERPKGSFSTLEIQRTEQGDSAMYLCASSLGPDTQYFGPGTRLTVL.

The chain has TRBV5-1 and TRBJ2-1, with TRBD1 matching over 7 bases. V trimming: 7 bases; J trimming: 8 bases; junction bases outside the gene matches: 15. The CDR3 runs 15 residues. CDR1 is SGHRS and CDR2 is YFSETQ in the germline V gene. For the CDR3, the DNA is TGCGCCAGCGTTTCCTCCGGGACAGTAGGATATGAGCAGTTCTTC. It encodes CASVSSGTVGYEQFF.

This clonotype was detected many times. The V call is TRBV20-1, the J call TRBJ2-1, with D perhaps matching TRBD1 (5 bases). Germline loops: CDR1 DFQATT, CDR2 SNEGSKA (reference sequence). The CDR3 covers 14 residues. CDR3 coding DNA: TGCAGCGTCACCAGGGTGAGCTCCTACAATGAGCAGTTCTTC. It translates to CSVTRVSSYNEQFF.

This clonotype was counted ten times or more. This rearrangement joins TRBV6-2 or TRBV6-3 to TRBJ2-5, with a tentative D call TRBD1 (5 bases). The CDR3 is 14 amino acids. The germline V and J ends were trimmed by 3 bases and 2 bases, with 10 bases remaining between them. CDR1 MNHEY and CDR2 SVGEGT come from the germline V gene. The CDR3 region is CASSYLAGQETQYF. For the CDR3, the DNA is TGTGCCAGCAGTTATTTGGCAGGGCAAGAGACCCAGTACTTC.

The sample holds many counts of this clonotype. The rearrangement uses TRBV20-1 and TRBJ2-3; the D gene is possibly TRBD1 (6 bases). Germline V gene lookup returns CDR1 DFQATT and CDR2 SNEGSKA (reference sequence). V was cut by 6 bases and J by 5 bases, with 21 bases left in between. This CDR3 is 15 amino acids long. CDR3 region: CSAGALGYSLDTQYF. CDR3 coding DNA: TGCAGTGCGGGGGCACTCGGGTACTCTCTAGATACGCAGTATTTT.

This clonotype has at least ten counts. The V and J genes are TRBV10-1 and TRBJ2-2, with 8 bases that match TRBD1. The length of the CDR3 is 15 residues. Germline CDR1 WNHNN, CDR2 SYGVQD (reference sequence). V lost 3 bases and J lost 6; bases outside the gene matches: 6. The CDR3 DNA reads TGCGCCAGCAGTGATGAACAGGGGGAGGCCGGGGAGCTGTTTTTT. This codes for CASSDEQGEAGELFF.

This clonotype was observed many times. The chain joins TRBV27 to TRBJ1-1; 8 bases are shared with TRBD1. Germline CDR1 MNHEY, CDR2 SMNVEV (reference sequence). The V gene end was trimmed by 6 bases and the J gene end by 4 bases; junction bases not matched to a gene: 4. The CDR3 loop spans 13 amino acids. CDR3 in amino acids: CASRSTGGTEAFF. The CDR3, as DNA: TGTGCCAGCAGAAGTACAGGGGGCACTGAAGCTTTCTTT.

As regards this clonotype: A much larger clone differs from this one at a single base, so this may be a read error. The genes are TRBV29-1 and TRBJ2-5; 12 nucleotides agree with TRBD1. V dropped 6 bases and J dropped 4; count of bases not matched to a gene: 6. CDR3 length: 14 residues. Germline CDR1 reads SQVTM; CDR2 reads ANQGSEA. CDR3: CSVVGTGGGETQYF. The CDR3 nucleotides are TGCAGCGTAGTCGGGACAGGGGGCGGAGAGACCCAGTACTTC.

This clonotype was observed a handful of times. This chain connects TRBV11-2 to TRBJ1-4; D gene ambiguous. CDR1 and CDR2 (germline): SGHAT, FQNNGV. CDR3 length: 16 residues. Deletions cut 6 bases from V and 0 bases from J, with 14 bases between. In nucleotides, the CDR3 is TGTGCCAGCAGTAAGGCAGGTCCGACAACTAATGAAAAACTGTTTTTT. Its translation is CASSKAGPTTNEKLFF.

This clonotype came up many times. The chain employs TRBV14 and TRBJ2-3; TRBD2 matches 10 bases. Germline lookup yields CDR1 SGHDN and CDR2 FVKESK. The V gene end was trimmed by 5 bases and the J gene end by 0 bases; junction bases not matched to a gene: 14. This CDR3 is built from 19 residues. CDR3 residues: CASSLTPLAGASSTDTQYF. Here the CDR3 DNA reads TGTGCCAGCAGCTTAACCCCTCTAGCGGGGGCGTCTAGCACAGATACGCAGTATTTT.

This clonotype was detected only a few times. The chain employs TRBV5-6 and TRBJ2-7; D assignment may be TRBD1 or TRBD2 (5 bases each). Germline loops: CDR1 SGHDT, CDR2 YYEEEE. Trimming removed 2 bases at V and 2 bases at J, with 17 bases between. The CDR3 is made up of 16 amino acids. The CDR3 region is CASSFGTYLTPYEQYF. CDR3 DNA sequence: TGTGCCAGCAGCTTCGGGACGTACCTAACTCCCTACGAGCAGTACTTC.

The chain employs TRBV7-9 and TRBJ2-6; 8 bases fit TRBD1. CDR1 SEHNR and CDR2 FQNEAQ come from the germline V gene (reference sequence). The CDR3 runs 17 residues. V trimming: 7 bases; J trimming: 0 bases; junction bases outside the gene matches: 8. The CDR3 nucleotides read TGTGCCAGCATTACGACAGGGGCCCGCTCTGGGGCCAACGTCCTGACTTTC. Protein product: CASITTGARSGANVLTF.

In this sample, this clonotype turned up a few times. The chain recombines TRBV7-9 with TRBJ1-1, with D uncertain. The CDR3 sequence is 12 residues long. Trimming pared 3 bases from V and 9 bases from J, leaving 11 bases between. Germline CDR1 reads SEHNR; CDR2 reads FQNEAQ (reference sequence). CDR3 in DNA: TGTGCCAGCAGCTTTTCACAGACCCAAGCTTTCTTT. Residues: CASSFSQTQAFF.

This rearrangement joins TRBV29-1 to TRBJ2-7, with a weak D call TRBD1 (6 bases). Germline V gene data show CDR1 as SQVTM and CDR2 as ANQGSEA. V lost 6 bases, J lost 2 bases, and 17 bases lay in between. The CDR3 loop spans 14 amino acids. The CDR3 nucleotides are TGCAGCGTAACTGGGACAAGTAAACCCTACGAGCAGTACTTC. It yields the protein CSVTGTSKPYEQYF.

The chain is built from TRBV19 and TRBJ2-1, with D possibly TRBD2 on 5 matching bases. The V gene's germline CDR1 is LNHDA and CDR2 SQIVND (reference sequence). This CDR3 is built from 12 residues. V was trimmed by 3 bases and J by 9 bases, leaving 9 bases between them. Written as DNA, the CDR3 is TGTGCCAGTAGTATTCTCCGGGGTGAGCAGTTCTTC. Translated: CASSILRGEQFF.

This chain links TRBV5-1 with TRBJ2-6; possible D gene TRBD1, 6 bases. This CDR3 spans 18 amino acids. Trimming removed 4 bases at V and 1 base at J, with 18 bases between. Germline lookup yields CDR1 SGHRS and CDR2 YFSETQ. The DNA for the CDR3 is TGCGCCAGCAGCCCAACGACAGGACGGTTATCTGGGGCCAACGTCCTGACTTTC. Translating it yields CASSPTTGRLSGANVLTF.

Of note for this clonotype: Since no conserved phenylalanine or tryptophan closes the CDR3, a read error is the likely cause. The V gene is TRBV5-1, the J gene TRBJ2-5; perhaps TRBD2 as D (6 bases). V was trimmed by 4 bases and J by 2 bases, leaving 9 bases between them. The germline V gene has CDR1 SGHRS and CDR2 YFSETQ. CDR3 length: 13 amino acids. CDR3 in DNA: TGCGCCAGCAGCGTTAGCGGACAAGAGACCCAGTACTCC. This translates into CASSVSGQETQYS.

Worth noting for this clonotype: A much larger clone lies a single base off, so this may be a read error. The J gene is TRBJ2-4, the V gene TRBV4-3; tentative D call: TRBD2 (5 bases). The germline V gene encodes CDR1 LGHNA and CDR2 YSLEER. The CDR3 runs to 14 residues. Between the trimmed V and J ends, which lost 1 base and 14 bases, there was a span of 18 bases. This CDR3 is CASSQGNWPSGEYF. CDR3 sequence (DNA): TGCGCCAGCAGCCAAGGGAATTGGCCGTCCGGGGAGTACTTC.

The V call is TRBV20-1, the J call TRBJ2-3; D is possibly TRBD1 (6 bases). Germline-derived CDR1 and CDR2 are DFQATT and SNEGSKA (reference sequence). V lost 5 bases to trimming and J lost 2 bases, with 11 bases between them. This CDR3 spans 13 amino acids. This CDR3 is CSARGQPTDTQYF. For the CDR3, the DNA is TGCAGTGCTCGGGGACAACCCACAGATACGCAGTATTTT.

There are a few counts of this clonotype. The chain uses TRBV11-2 and TRBJ2-1; tentatively, D is TRBD1 or TRBD2 (7 bases each). This CDR3 has 15 amino acids. In germline, CDR1 is SGHAT, CDR2 FQNNGV. Deletions cut 6 bases from V and 2 bases from J, with 14 bases between. DNA for the CDR3: TGTGCCAGCAGTAAGCAGGGGGGGACCTACAATGAGCAGTTCTTC. Its protein product is CASSKQGGTYNEQFF.

This clonotype was seen a handful of times. The chain recombines TRBV11-2 with TRBJ2-1, with 9 nucleotides matching TRBD1. With 5 bases clipped from V and 6 bases from J, the junction kept 8 bases outside the gene matches. The CDR3 is 15 residues long. The germline V gene has CDR1 SGHAT and CDR2 FQNNGV. The CDR3 DNA sequence: TGTGCCAGCAGCCCCCGGGACAGGGCGAGCAATGAGCAGTTCTTC. Translated, it gives CASSPRDRASNEQFF. Combining the CDR3 with reference TRBV11-2 and TRBJ2-1 gives the whole variable domain EAGVAQSPRYKIIEKRQSVAFWCNPISGHATLYWYQQILGQGPKLLIQFQNNGVVDDSQLPKDRFSAERLKGVDSTLKIQPAKLEDSAVYLCASSPRDRASNEQFFGPGTRLTVL.

This clonotype came up many times. In nucleotides, the CDR3 is TGTGCCAGCAGTTACGTAGGAAGGGGAAACGGGGAGCTGTTTTTT. Protein sequence: CASSYVGRGNGELFF. The chain links TRBV6-6 to TRBJ2-2, with D perhaps matching TRBD1 (5 bases). CDR1 and CDR2 (germline): MNHNY, SVGAGI (reference sequence). V lost 2 bases and J lost 7, with 14 bases in between. CDR3 length: 15 amino acids.

The chain employs TRBV19 and TRBJ1-5; D call uncertain. Germline V gene data show CDR1 as LNHDA and CDR2 as SQIVND (reference sequence). V was shortened by 3 bases and J by 2 bases, with 14 bases between the two germline ends. The CDR3 sequence is 16 residues long. CDR3 amino acids: CASSIVSAGGNQPQHF. The CDR3 region has the DNA TGTGCCAGTAGTATTGTGTCCGCCGGGGGCAATCAGCCCCAGCATTTT. Complete variable domain (other parts from reference TRBV19 and TRBJ1-5): DGGITQSPKYLFRKEGQNVTLSCEQNLNHDAMYWYRQDPGQGLRLIYYSQIVNDFQKGDIAEGYSVSREKKESFPLTVTSAQKNPTAFYLCASSIVSAGGNQPQHFGDGTRLSIL.

This clonotype appeared many times. V is TRBV6-2 or TRBV6-3 and J is TRBJ2-3, with unresolved D. The CDR3 totals 15 residues. Trimming pared 3 bases from V and 2 bases from J, leaving 12 bases between. Germline V gene lookup returns CDR1 MNHEY and CDR2 SVGEGT. This chain's CDR3 is CASSYLSWDTDTQYF. CDR3 sequence (DNA): TGTGCCAGCAGTTATTTGTCTTGGGACACAGATACGCAGTATTTT.

This clonotype was counted a few times. Germline is not matched at one junction end, which may reflect a read error. The chain links TRBV4-2 to TRBJ2-4, with 11 bases fitting TRBD1. Germline V gene lookup returns CDR1 LGHNA and CDR2 YNFKEQ. The CDR3 runs 16 residues. This CDR3 is CASSHADRGRENVQYF. CDR3 coding DNA: TGTGCCAGCAGCCACGCGGACAGGGGGCGCGAAAACGTTCAGTACTTC.